Following are 5 T cell receptor beta chains from one sample sequenced in a study of Graves' ophthalmopathy and Graves' hyperthyroidism. Using RNA transcripts, the TCR beta CDR3 regions were amplified. An initial RT-PCR round employing HTBI primers preceded a second-round multiplex PCR. From the multiplex PCR reads, TCRdb called clonotypes with MiXCR, one entry per CDR3 protein. The table records some 150,000 distinct CDR3 sequences, just under 40% of them present only once. Material for sequencing was peripheral blood. These receptors were obtained from a young man with Graves' ophthalmopathy.

This clonotype was found a few times. The chain uses TRBV6-5 and TRBJ1-5, with 8 bases identical to TRBD1. This CDR3 spans 16 amino acids. V dropped 4 bases and J dropped 0; count of bases not matched to a gene: 5. CDR1 and CDR2 from the germline V gene are MNHEY and SVGAGI. The CDR3: CASSSRTGRSNQPQHF. DNA for the CDR3: TGTGCCAGCAGTTCCCGGACAGGGCGTAGCAATCAGCCCCAGCATTTT.

This clonotype is a singleton in its sample. V gene TRBV6-2 or TRBV6-3 combines with J gene TRBJ1-5; unclear D gene. The CDR3 has 12 residues. From germline, CDR1 is MNHEY and CDR2 SVGEGT. The germline V and J ends were trimmed by 2 bases and 5 bases, with 4 bases remaining between them. The chain's CDR3 is CASSYQYQPQHF. CDR3 nucleotide sequence: TGTGCCAGCAGTTACCAATATCAGCCCCAGCATTTT.

In its sample, this clonotype was seen once. The V call is TRBV28, the J call TRBJ2-7; possibly TRBD1 or TRBD2 for D (5 bases each). The germline V gene has CDR1 MDHEN and CDR2 SYDVKM. This CDR3 region has 16 residues. V was clipped by 3 bases and J by 0 bases, with 15 bases between them. In DNA form, the CDR3 reads TGTGCCAGCAGTTTCTCCGGGACGGCCAGCTCCTACGAGCAGTACTTC. Translation: CASSFSGTASSYEQYF.

V gene TRBV6-1 combines with J gene TRBJ1-3; TRBD1 agrees at 8 bases. CDR1 and CDR2 (germline): MNHNS, SASEGT. CDR3 size: 14 residues. The ends lost 3 bases at V and 4 bases at J; junction bases unmatched: 2. As DNA, the CDR3 is TGTGCCAGCAGTGACAGGGGGCAAGGAAACACCATATATTTT. Encoded protein: CASSDRGQGNTIYF.

This clonotype was recorded at least ten times. The rearrangement joins TRBV12-3 or TRBV12-4 to TRBJ2-7, with 7 bases fitting TRBD1. The junction had 10 bases not matched to a gene; V was cut back by 5 bases and J by 6 bases. The CDR3 is 14 amino acids. The CDR3 loop is CASSPPGTVSEQYF. The CDR3, as DNA: TGTGCCAGCAGTCCCCCCGGGACAGTAAGCGAGCAGTACTTC.